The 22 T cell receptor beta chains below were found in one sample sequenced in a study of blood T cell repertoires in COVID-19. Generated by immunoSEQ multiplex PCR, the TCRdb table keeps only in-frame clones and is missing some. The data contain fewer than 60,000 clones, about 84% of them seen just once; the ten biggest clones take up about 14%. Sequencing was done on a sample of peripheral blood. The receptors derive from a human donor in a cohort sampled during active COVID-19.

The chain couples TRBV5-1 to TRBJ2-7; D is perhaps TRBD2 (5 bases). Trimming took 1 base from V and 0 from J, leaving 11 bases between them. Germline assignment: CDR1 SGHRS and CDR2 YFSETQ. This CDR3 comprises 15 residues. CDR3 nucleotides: TGCGCCAGCAGCTTGTCCGGAGGCCGCTCCTACGAGCAGTACTTC. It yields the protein CASSLSGGRSYEQYF.

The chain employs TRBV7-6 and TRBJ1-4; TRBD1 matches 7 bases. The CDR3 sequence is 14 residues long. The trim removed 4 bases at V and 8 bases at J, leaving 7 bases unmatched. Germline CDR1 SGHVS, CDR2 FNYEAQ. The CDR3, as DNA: TGTGCCAGCAGCTCTCGGACAGGTCCCGAAAAACTGTTTTTT. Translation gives CASSSRTGPEKLFF.

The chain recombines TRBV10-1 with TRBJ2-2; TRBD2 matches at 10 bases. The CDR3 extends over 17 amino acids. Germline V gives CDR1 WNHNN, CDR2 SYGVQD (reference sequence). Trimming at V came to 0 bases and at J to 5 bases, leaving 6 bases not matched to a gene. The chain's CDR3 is CASSESLAGVGTGELFF. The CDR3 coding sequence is TGCGCCAGCAGTGAGTCCCTAGCGGGAGTTGGTACCGGGGAGCTGTTTTTT.

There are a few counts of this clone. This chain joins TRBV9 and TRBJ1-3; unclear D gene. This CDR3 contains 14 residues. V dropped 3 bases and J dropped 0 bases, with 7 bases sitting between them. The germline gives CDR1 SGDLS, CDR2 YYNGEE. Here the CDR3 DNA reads TGTGCCAGCAGCGCCCATCCCTCTGGAAACACCATATATTTT. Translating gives CASSAHPSGNTIYF.

The DNA of the CDR3 is TGTGCCAGCAGTTTATCGGGGGGATCAGGGCTTCATTTCTTT. It encodes CASSLSGGSGLHFF. This chain joins TRBV27 and TRBJ1-1; the D gene is possibly TRBD1 (5 bases). The V and J ends lost 0 bases and 13 bases respectively, with 18 bases between them. This CDR3 contains 14 residues. Germline V gene data show CDR1 as MNHEY and CDR2 as SMNVEV (reference sequence).

The CDR3 DNA sequence: TGTGCCAGCACCCAATCCGGGGGGTCCAACTATGGCTACACCTTC. Protein: CASTQSGGSNYGYTF. The V gene is TRBV5-6, the J gene TRBJ1-2, with D maybe TRBD1 (5 bases). Trimming removed 6 bases at V and 2 bases at J, with 17 bases between. Germline V gene sequence: CDR1 SGHDT, CDR2 YYEEEE. The length of the CDR3 is 15 residues.

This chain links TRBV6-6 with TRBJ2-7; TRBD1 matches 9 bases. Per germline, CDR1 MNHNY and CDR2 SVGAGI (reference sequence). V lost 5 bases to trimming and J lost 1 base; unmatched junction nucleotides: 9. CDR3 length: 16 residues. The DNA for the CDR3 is TGTGCCAGCAGTACCAAACAGGGGGCACCTTCCTACGAGCAGTACTTC. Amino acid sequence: CASSTKQGAPSYEQYF.

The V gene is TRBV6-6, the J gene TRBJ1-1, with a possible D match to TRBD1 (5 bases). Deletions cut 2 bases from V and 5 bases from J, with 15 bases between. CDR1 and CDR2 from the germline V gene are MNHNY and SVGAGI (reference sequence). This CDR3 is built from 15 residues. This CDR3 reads CASSYRRREETEAFF. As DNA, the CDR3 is TGTGCCAGCAGTTACAGGCGCAGGGAGGAGACTGAAGCTTTCTTT.

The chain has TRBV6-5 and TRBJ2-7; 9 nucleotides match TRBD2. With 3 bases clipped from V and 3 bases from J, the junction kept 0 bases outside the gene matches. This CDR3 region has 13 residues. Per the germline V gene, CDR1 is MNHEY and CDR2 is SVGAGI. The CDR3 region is CASSYSGSYEQYF. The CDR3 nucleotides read TGTGCCAGCAGTTATAGCGGGAGCTACGAGCAGTACTTC.

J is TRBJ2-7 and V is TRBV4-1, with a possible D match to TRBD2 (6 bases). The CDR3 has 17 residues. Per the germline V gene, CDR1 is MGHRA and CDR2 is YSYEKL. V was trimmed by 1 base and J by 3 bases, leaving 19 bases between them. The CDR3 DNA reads TGCGCCAGCAGCCAAGGCCCCGGGGCGGGGCCTATCTACGAGCAGTACTTC. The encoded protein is CASSQGPGAGPIYEQYF.

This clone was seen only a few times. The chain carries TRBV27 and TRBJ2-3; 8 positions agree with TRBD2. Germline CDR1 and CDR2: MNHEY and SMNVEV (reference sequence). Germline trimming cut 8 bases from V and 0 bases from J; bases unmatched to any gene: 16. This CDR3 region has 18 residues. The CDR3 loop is CASGATSVIPSSTDTQYF. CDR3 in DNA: TGTGCCAGCGGAGCGACTAGCGTGATCCCCTCTAGCACAGATACGCAGTATTTT.

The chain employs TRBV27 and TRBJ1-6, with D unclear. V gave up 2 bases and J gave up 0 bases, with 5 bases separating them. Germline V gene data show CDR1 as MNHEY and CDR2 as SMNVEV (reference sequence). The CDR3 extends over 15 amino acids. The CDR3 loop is CASSLTVSYNSPLHF. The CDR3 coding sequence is TGTGCCAGCAGTTTAACAGTCTCCTATAATTCACCCCTCCACTTT.

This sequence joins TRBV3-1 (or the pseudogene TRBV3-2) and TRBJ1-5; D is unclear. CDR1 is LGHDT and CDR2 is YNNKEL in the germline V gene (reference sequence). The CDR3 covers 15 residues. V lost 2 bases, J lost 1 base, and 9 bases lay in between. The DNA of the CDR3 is TGTGCCAGCAGCCAATATGCCGCGAGCAATCAGCCCCAGCATTTT. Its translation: CASSQYAASNQPQHF.

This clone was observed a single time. The CDR3 DNA is TGTGCCAGCAGTGAAAACAGGGGGGACGGGGAGCTGTTTTTT. This codes for CASSENRGDGELFF. This chain connects TRBV2 to TRBJ2-2, with 8 bases identical to TRBD1. V trimming: 2 bases; J trimming: 7 bases; junction bases outside the gene matches: 3. The CDR3 has 14 residues. CDR1 and CDR2 from the germline V gene are SNHLY and FYNNEI.

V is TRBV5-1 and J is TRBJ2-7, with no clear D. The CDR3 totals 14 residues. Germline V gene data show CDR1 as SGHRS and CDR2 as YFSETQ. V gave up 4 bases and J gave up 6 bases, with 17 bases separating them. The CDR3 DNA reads TGCGCCAGCAGCGCCCGGGTCGGGTTCTCCGAGCAGTACTTC. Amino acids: CASSARVGFSEQYF.

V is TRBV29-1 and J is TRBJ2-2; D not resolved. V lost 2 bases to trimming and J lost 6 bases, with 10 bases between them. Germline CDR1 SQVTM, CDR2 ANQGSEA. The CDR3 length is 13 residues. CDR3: CSVEPFPSGELFF. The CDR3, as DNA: TGCAGCGTTGAACCCTTTCCGTCCGGGGAGCTGTTTTTT.

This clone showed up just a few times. For the CDR3, the DNA is TGTGCCAGCAGCTTAGCGGGAGAGGGTCGCGAGCAGTACTTC. Translation: CASSLAGEGREQYF. The chain couples TRBV5-4 to TRBJ2-7, with 8 positions matching TRBD2. Looked up from germline, CDR1 is SGHNT and CDR2 is YYREEE (reference sequence). V lost 2 bases, J lost 6 bases, and 7 bases stayed unmatched. CDR3 length equals 14 residues. The whole variable domain, remainder taken from reference TRBV5-4 and TRBJ2-7, is ETGVTQSPTHLIKTRGQQVTLRCSSQSGHNTVSWYQQALGQGPQFIFQYYREEENGRGNFPPRFSGLQFPNYSSELNVNALELDDSALYLCASSLAGEGREQYFGPGTRLTVT.

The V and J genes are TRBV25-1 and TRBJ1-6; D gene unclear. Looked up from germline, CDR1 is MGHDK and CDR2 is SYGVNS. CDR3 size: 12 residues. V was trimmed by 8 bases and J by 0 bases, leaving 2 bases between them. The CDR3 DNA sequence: TGTGCCAGCCACTCCTATAATTCACCCCTCCACTTT. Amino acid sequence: CASHSYNSPLHF.

CDR3 region: CASSVGTGGKPDTQYF. The CDR3 DNA reads as TGTGCCAGCAGCGTCGGGACAGGGGGAAAACCAGATACGCAGTATTTT. The chain joins TRBV7-6 to TRBJ2-3; 11 bases are shared with TRBD1. With V trimmed by 5 bases and J by 4 bases, 8 bases remained unmatched. From germline, CDR1 is SGHVS and CDR2 FNYEAQ. This CDR3 spans 16 amino acids.

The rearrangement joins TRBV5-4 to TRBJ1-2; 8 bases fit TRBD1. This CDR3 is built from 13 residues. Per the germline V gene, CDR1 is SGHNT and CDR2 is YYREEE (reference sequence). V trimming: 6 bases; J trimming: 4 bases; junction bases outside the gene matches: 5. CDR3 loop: CASTGTGFYGYTF. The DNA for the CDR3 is TGTGCCAGCACCGGGACAGGTTTCTATGGCTACACCTTC.

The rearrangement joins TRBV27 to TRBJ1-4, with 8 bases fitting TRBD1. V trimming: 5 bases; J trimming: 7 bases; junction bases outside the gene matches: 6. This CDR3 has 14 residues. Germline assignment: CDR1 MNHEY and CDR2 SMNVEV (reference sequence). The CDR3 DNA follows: TGTGCCAGCAGTCCGGACAGGGCGAGTGAAAAACTGTTTTTT. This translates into CASSPDRASEKLFF.

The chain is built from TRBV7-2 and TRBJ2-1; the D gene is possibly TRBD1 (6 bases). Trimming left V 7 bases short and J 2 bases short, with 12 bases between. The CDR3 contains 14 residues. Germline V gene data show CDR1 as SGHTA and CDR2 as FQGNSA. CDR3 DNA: TGTGCCAGCAACCCGGACAGCACCTACAATGAGCAGTTCTTC. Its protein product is CASNPDSTYNEQFF.